The entry below describes one T cell receptor (beta chain). This entry belongs to a study of blood T cell repertoires in COVID-19. Whole-study context: Researchers got acute and convalescent COVID-19 samples from the United States, Italy and Spain. In each case, the material was cDNA or gDNA derived from T cells, B-cell-depleted T cells, or PBMCs.

The authors' processing: Scientists estimated how many nucleated cells there were by amplifying reference gene primers. The table came from immunoSEQ multiplex PCR; TCRdb's copy has only in-frame clones and leaves some out. V and J calls and clone size are given by that table; D and trimming were obtained from the DNA. Here the sample spans fewer than 300,000 clones, 88% being singletons. V was pared by 3 bases and J by 5 bases, with 17 bases between. In germline, CDR1 is SGDLS, CDR2 YYNGEE. This CDR3 has 15 amino acids. This chain uses TRBV9 with TRBJ2-5; tentatively, D is TRBD2 (6 bases). Material: peripheral blood. The sequence came from a man between 60 and 75 years old who had recovered from COVID-19. The CDR3 bases are TGTGCCAGCAGCGCCCCCGGGGGTAGCGGCGAGACCCAGTACTTC. This gives the protein CASSAPGGSGETQYF.